Listed below are T cell receptor beta chains from one sample, sequenced in a study of T cell responses to AZD1222 COVID-19 vaccine. Repertoires were generated with immunoSEQ multiplex PCR, while TCRdb's copy carries only in-frame clones and drops some. The sample yields around 96,000 clones, 75% to 95% seen once. This specimen consisted of peripheral blood, obtained 28 days after the second AZD1222 dose. The receptors come from an adult who received the AZD1222 COVID-19 vaccine. Each CDR3 is given with its conserved first and last residue. A D gene is named only where the DNA matches it firmly. Rows may omit the clone size; those that give it use once, few, many or a size class.

v_call,j_call,clone_size,d_call,cdr3_nt,cdr3_aa
TRBV7-9,TRBJ1-4,NA,TRBD1,TGTGCCAGCAGCTTAGCCGGGACAGGGGATGAAAAACTGTTTTTT,CASSLAGTGDEKLFF
TRBV28,TRBJ1-5,NA,NA,TGTGCCAGCACCCCGGGGGGAGATAGCAATCAGCCCCAGCATTTT,CASTPGGDSNQPQHF
TRBV4-1,TRBJ2-7,NA,TRBD1,TGCGCCAGCAGCCAAGCGGGACAGGGTTTCCCCTACGAGCAGTACTTC,CASSQAGQGFPYEQYF
TRBV30,TRBJ1-5,NA,TRBD1,TGTGCCTGGGATAGACAGGGTGGTCAGCCCCAGCATTTT,CAWDRQGGQPQHF
TRBV11-2,TRBJ2-5,NA,TRBD2,TGTGCCAGCAGCCTCGGGACTAGCGGGAGGGGAGAGACCCAGTACTTC,CASSLGTSGRGETQYF
TRBV5-5,TRBJ1-5,few,NA,TGTGCCAGCAGCCTGGGGGTTGGGGACGGACAGCCCCAGCATTTT,CASSLGVGDGQPQHF
TRBV13,TRBJ1-1,NA,NA,TGTGCCAGCAGCTTAGCGGGAAGAAGGGACGCTGAAGCTTTCTTT,CASSLAGRRDAEAFF
TRBV20-1,TRBJ1-2,NA,NA,TGCAGTGCTAGTAGGTTAACAGGGTCAGGGGCTGGATATGGCTACACCTTC,CSASRLTGSGAGYGYTF
TRBV10-3,TRBJ2-7,NA,TRBD1,TGTGCCATCAGTCACCGGGACAGCGAGGGTTCCGAGCAGTACTTC,CAISHRDSEGSEQYF
TRBV5-1,TRBJ2-7,NA,NA,TGCGCCAGCTCTCGTCTAGGGCGGGGAAACTCCTACGAGCAGTACTTC,CASSRLGRGNSYEQYF
TRBV7-6,TRBJ1-1,once,NA,TGTGCCAGCAGCTTAGCGTTGGCAGGGGACACTGAAGCTTTCTTT,CASSLALAGDTEAFF
TRBV19,TRBJ1-2,NA,NA,TGTGCCAGTAGTATAGATGTAGGGAGCTACACCTTC,CASSIDVGSYTF
TRBV27,TRBJ1-2,NA,NA,TGTGCCAGCAGTCTCTCCTCAGGATATCATGGCTACACCTTC,CASSLSSGYHGYTF
TRBV5-1,TRBJ1-2,once,NA,TGCGCCAGCAGCTTTTCCCCAGACTATGGCTACACCTTC,CASSFSPDYGYTF
TRBV27,TRBJ1-5,NA,NA,TGTGCCAGCAGAAAGGGAGGGGTTAATCAGCCCCAGCATTTT,CASRKGGVNQPQHF
TRBV11-2,TRBJ1-1,NA,NA,TGTGCCAGCAGCCCGACACCTTTTATAGAGGAAAACACTGAAGCTTTCTTT,CASSPTPFIEENTEAFF
TRBV6-4,TRBJ1-2,once,NA,TGTGCCAGCAGTGAGGGCGGATCACGTTATGGCTACACCTTC,CASSEGGSRYGYTF
TRBV25-1,TRBJ2-5,NA,TRBD2,TGTGCCAGCAGTCCCTTTGGGCTAGCGGGAGGAGAGACCCAGTACTTC,CASSPFGLAGGETQYF